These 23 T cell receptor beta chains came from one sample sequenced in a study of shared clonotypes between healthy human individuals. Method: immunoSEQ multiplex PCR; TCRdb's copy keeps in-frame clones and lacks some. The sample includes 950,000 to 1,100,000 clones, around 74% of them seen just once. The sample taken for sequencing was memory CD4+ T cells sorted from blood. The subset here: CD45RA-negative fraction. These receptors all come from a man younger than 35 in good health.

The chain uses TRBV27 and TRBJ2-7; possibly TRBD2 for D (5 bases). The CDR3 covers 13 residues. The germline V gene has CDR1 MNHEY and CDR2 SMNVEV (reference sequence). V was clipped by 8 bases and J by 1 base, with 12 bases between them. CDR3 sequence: CASSPAVSYEQYF. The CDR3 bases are TGTGCCAGCTCACCAGCGGTGTCCTACGAGCAGTACTTC.

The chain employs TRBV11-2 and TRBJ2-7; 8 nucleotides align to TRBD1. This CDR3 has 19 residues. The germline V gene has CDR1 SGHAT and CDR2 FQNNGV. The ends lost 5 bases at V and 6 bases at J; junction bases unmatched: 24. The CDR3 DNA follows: TGTGCCAGCAGCCCCAAAACGACAGGGGAGTCATTTCGGACCTCCGAGCAGTACTTC. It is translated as CASSPKTTGESFRTSEQYF.

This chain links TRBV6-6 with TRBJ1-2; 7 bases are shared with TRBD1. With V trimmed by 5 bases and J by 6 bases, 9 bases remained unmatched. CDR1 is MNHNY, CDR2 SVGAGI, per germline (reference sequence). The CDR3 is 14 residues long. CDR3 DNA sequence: TGTGCCAGCAGTCATCACGACAGGGAGAATGGCTACACCTTC. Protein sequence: CASSHHDRENGYTF.

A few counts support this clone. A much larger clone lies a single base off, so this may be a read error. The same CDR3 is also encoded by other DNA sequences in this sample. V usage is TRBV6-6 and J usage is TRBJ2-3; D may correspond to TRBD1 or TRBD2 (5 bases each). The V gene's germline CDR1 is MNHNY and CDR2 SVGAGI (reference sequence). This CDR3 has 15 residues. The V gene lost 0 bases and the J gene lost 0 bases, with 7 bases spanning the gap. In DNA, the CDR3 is TGTGCCAGCAGTTACTCGAGGGGAAGCACAGATACGCAGTATTTT. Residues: CASSYSRGSTDTQYF.

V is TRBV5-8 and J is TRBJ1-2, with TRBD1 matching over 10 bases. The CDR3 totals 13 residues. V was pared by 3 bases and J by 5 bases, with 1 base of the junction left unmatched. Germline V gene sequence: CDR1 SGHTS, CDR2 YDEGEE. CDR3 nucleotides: TGTGCCAGCAGCTGGGACAGGGGATATGGCTACACCTTC. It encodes CASSWDRGYGYTF. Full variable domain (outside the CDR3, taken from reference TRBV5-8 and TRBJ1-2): EAGVTQSPTHLIKTRGQQATLRCSPISGHTSVYWYQQALGLGLQFLLWYDEGEERNRGNFPPRFSGRQFPNYSSELNVNALELEDSALYLCASSWDRGYGYTFGSGTRLTVV.

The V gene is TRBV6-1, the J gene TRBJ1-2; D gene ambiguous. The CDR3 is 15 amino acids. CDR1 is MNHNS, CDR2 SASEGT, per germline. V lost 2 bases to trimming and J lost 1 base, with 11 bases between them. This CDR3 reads CASSEMGGSNYGYTF. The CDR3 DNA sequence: TGTGCCAGCAGTGAAATGGGAGGGAGTAACTATGGCTACACCTTC.

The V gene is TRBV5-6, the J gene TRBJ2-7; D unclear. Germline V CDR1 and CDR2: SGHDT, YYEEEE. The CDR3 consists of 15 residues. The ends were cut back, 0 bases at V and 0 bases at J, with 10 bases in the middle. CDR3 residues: CASSLDRRYSYEQYF. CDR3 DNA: TGTGCCAGCAGCTTGGACAGAAGATACTCCTACGAGCAGTACTTC.

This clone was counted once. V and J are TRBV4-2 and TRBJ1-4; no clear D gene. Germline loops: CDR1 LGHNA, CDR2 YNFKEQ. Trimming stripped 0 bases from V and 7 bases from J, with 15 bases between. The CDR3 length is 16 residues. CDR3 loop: CASSQEGGMAREKLFF. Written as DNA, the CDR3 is TGTGCCAGCAGCCAAGAAGGAGGAATGGCTCGTGAAAAACTGTTTTTT.

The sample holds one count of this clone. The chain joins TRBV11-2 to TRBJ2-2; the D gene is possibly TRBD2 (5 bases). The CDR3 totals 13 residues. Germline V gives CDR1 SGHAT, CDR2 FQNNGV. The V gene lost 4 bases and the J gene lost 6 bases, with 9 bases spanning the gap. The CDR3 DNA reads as TGTGCCAGCAGCTATGGAGGATCCGGGGAGCTGTTTTTT. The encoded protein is CASSYGGSGELFF.

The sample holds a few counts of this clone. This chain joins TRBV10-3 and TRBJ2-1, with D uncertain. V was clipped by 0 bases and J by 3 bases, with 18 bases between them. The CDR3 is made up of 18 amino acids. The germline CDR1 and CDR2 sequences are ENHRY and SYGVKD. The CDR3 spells CAISESTRGPPYYNEQFF. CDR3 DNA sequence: TGTGCCATCAGTGAGTCGACGCGCGGACCCCCCTACTACAATGAGCAGTTCTTC.

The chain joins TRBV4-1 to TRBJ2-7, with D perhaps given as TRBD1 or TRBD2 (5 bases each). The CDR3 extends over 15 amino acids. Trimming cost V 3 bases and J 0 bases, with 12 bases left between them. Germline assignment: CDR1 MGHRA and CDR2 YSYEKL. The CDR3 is CASSQPGRSSYEQYF. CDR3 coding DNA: TGCGCCAGCAGCCAGCCGGGACGGAGCTCCTACGAGCAGTACTTC.

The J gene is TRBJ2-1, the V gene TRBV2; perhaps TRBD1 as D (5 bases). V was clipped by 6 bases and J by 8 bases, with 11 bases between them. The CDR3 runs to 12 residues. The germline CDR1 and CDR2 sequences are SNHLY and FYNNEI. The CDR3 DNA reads TGTGCCAGCAGGCTCTGGGGCTATGAGCAGTTCTTC. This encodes CASRLWGYEQFF.

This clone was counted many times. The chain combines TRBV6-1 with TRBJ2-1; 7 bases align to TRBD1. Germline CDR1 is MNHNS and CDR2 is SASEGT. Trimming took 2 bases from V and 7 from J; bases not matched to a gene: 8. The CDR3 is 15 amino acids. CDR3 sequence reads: CASSESRGIWNEQFF. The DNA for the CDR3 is TGTGCCAGCAGTGAATCCAGGGGGATTTGGAATGAGCAGTTCTTC.

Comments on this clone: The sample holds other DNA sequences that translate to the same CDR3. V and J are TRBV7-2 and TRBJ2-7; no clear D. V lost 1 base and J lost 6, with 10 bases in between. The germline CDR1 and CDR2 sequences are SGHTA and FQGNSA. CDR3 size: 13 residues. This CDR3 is CASSLVGVGEQYF. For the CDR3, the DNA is TGTGCCAGCAGCTTAGTTGGTGTTGGCGAGCAGTACTTC.

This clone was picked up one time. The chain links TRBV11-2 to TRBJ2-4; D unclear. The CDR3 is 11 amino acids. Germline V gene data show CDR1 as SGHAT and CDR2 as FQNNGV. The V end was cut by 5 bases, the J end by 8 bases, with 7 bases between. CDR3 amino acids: CASSRSDIQYF. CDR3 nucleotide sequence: TGTGCCAGCAGCCGCTCGGACATTCAGTACTTC.

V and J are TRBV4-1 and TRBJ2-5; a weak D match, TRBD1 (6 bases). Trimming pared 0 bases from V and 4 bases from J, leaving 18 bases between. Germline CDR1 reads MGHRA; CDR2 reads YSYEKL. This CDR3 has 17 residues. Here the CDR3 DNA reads TGCGCCAGCAGCCAAGAAGGGGCGATACAGGGCCGAGAGACCCAGTACTTC. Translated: CASSQEGAIQGRETQYF.

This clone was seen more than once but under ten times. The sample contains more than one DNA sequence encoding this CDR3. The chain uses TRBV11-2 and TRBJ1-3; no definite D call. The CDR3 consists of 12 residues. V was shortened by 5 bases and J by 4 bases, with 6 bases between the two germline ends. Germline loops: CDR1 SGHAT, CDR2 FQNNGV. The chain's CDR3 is CASSLQGNTIYF. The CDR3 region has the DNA TGTGCCAGCAGCCTACAAGGAAACACCATATATTTT.

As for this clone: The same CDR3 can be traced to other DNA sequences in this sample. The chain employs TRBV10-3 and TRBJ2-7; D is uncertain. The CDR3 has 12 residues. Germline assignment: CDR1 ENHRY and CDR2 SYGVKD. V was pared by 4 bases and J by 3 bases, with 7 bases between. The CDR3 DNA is TGTGCCATCAGTGGAGGAGACTACGAGCAGTACTTC. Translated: CAISGGDYEQYF.

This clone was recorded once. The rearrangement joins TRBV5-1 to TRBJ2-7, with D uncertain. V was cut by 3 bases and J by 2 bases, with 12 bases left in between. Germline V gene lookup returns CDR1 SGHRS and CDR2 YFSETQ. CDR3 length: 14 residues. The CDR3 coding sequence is TGCGCCAGCAGCTCGGAAAGGGATGCCTACGAGCAGTACTTC. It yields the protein CASSSERDAYEQYF.

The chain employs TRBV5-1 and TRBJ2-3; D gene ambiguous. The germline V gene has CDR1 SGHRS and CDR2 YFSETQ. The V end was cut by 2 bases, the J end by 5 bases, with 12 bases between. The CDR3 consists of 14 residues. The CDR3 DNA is TGCGCCAGCAGCTTCAGCCCCCTCGGAGATACGCAGTATTTT. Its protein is CASSFSPLGDTQYF.

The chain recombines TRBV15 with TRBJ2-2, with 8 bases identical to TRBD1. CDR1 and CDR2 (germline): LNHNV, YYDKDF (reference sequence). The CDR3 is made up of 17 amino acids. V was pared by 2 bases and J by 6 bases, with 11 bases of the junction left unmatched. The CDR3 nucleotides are TGTGCCACCAGCAGACCGATTGGGCAGGGGGCCTCCGGGGAGCTGTTTTTT. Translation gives CATSRPIGQGASGELFF.

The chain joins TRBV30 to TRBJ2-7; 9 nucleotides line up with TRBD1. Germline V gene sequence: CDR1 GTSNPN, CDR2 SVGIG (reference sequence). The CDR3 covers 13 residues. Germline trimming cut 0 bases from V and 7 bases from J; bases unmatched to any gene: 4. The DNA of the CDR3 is TGTGCCTGGAGTGTACAGGGGGCGGAAGAGCAGTACTTC. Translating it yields CAWSVQGAEEQYF.

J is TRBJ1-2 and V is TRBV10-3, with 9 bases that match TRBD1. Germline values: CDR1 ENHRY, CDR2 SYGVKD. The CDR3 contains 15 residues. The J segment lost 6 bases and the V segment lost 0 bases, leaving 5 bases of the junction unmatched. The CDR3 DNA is TGTGCCATCAGTGAGTCTAGGACAGGGGACGATGGCTACACCTTC. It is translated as CAISESRTGDDGYTF.